The clone carrying this T cell receptor beta chain was seen once. The record originates from a study of ipilimumab plus nivolumab after autologous stem cell transplantation. The data were produced by immunoSEQ multiplex PCR, yet TCRdb's version contains in-frame clones alone and is incomplete. This table has some 45,000 clones, over 75% appearing once. Checkpoint therapy with ipilimumab 1 mg/kg began 14 to 28 days after transplant. Germline V gene lookup returns CDR1 MNHEY and CDR2 SMNVEV (reference sequence). This CDR3 contains 18 residues. V lost 5 bases and J lost 3; bases outside the gene matches: 13.

The sequencing here drew on PBMCs, taken in a trial of ipilimumab plus nivolumab as post-transplant consolidation. The V gene is TRBV27, the J gene TRBJ2-2; 9 nucleotides agree with TRBD2. The clonotype was recovered from a male donor with multiple myeloma. CDR3 region: CASSPFGSGSGDTGELFF. CDR3 in DNA: TGTGCCAGCAGTCCTTTTGGTAGCGGGAGCGGAGACACCGGGGAGCTGTTTTTT.